This entry describes one T cell receptor beta chain. Its specificity is not known. This record belongs to a study of beta chain features in type 1 diabetes. For the study at large: Across the samples, about 110,000,000 sorted cells were examined in total. Whole-study results and caveats: Shorter TCRB CDR3s, moderately but significantly so, marked every one of the four CD4+ subsets in Type 1 diabetes patients. VDJ junctions in type 1 diabetes patients carried more deletions and fewer insertions.

Reverse transcribing all isolated RNA meant expressed TCRB transcripts were sequenced. Assay used: immunoSEQ multiplex PCR; TCRdb lists only in-frame clones, some missing. Of approximately 160,000 clones listed, 10% are singletons. Averaging about 116 mL, one heparinised blood draw was given by each donor. Germline values: CDR1 SGDLS, CDR2 YYNGEE. The length of the CDR3 is 12 residues. The germline V and J ends were trimmed by 5 bases and 5 bases, with 10 bases remaining between them. The chain couples TRBV9 to TRBJ1-2; D gene ambiguous. The sequencing input was central memory CD4+ T cells from blood. The receptor was isolated from a man younger than 40 with type 1 diabetes. The DNA for the CDR3 is TGTGCCAGCAGTGGGAGGAATTATGGCTACACCTTC. Translation gives CASSGRNYGYTF.